This TCR beta chain was documented in a study of shared clonotypes between healthy human individuals. Regarding the study as a whole: A few donors showed sharing of roughly 5% of naive CD4 clonotypes.

Donors comprised only Caucasian adults living in Nashville, Tennessee. The authors divided CD4+ cells into CD45RA+ naive and CD45RA-negative memory subsets. The CDR3 is made up of 15 amino acids. CDR1 MDHEN and CDR2 SYDVKM come from the germline V gene. V was cut by 4 bases and J by 4 bases, with 13 bases left in between. As for this clone: Its target is not known.

Assay: immunoSEQ multiplex PCR; the TCRdb copy retains only in-frame clones and omits some. This table has about 2.3 million clones, roughly 90% appearing once. J is TRBJ2-2 and V is TRBV28; D might be TRBD1 (7 bases). Sequenced material: naive CD4+ T cells from PBMCs. Documented subset: CD45RA+ positively selected. The sequence was obtained from a man aged 18 to 30 in good health. Some clones in this sample may be carry-over from other donors' samples. CDR3 sequence reads: CASSSTGDSTGELFF. DNA of the CDR3: TGTGCCAGCAGTTCAACAGGGGACTCCACCGGGGAGCTGTTTTTT.